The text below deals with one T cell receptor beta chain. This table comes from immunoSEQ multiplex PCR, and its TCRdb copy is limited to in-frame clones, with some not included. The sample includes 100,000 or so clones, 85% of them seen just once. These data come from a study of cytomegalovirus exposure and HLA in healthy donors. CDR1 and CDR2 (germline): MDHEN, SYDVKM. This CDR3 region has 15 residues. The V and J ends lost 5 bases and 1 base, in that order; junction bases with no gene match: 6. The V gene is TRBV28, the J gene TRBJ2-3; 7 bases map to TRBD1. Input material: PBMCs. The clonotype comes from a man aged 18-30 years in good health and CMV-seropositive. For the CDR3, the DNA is TGTGCCAGCAGTCCTATCGGACAGGGCACAGATACGCAGTATTTT. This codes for CASSPIGQGTDTQYF.